This T cell receptor (beta chain) was identified during a study of early T cells in non-severe SARS-CoV-2 infection. Overall study: Bulk RNA isolated from unsorted whole blood underwent sequencing; chains were not paired. Study conclusions and caveats: Anti-spike CD8 responses were favored by VDJdb matching, which missed private and CD4 specificities.

Individual cDNA molecules were tagged with unique molecular identifiers. TCRdb fed the 5' RACE reads into MiXCR, producing one record per CDR3 protein. The sample has tens of thousands of distinct CDR3 sequences; less than 15% are singletons. This clonotype was picked up many times. Its antigen is still unknown. Sequences were obtained from whole blood. This clonotype was sampled from an adult who was a healthcare worker with PCR-confirmed SARS-CoV-2 infection or an uninfected control (not recorded which).

CDR3 protein: CASTMDSGENFNNEKLFF. The CDR3, as DNA: TGTGCCAGCACCATGGATTCAGGGGAAAATTTTAATAATGAAAAACTGTTTTTT. The chain recombines TRBV7-2 with TRBJ1-4; TRBD1 might be the D (6 bases). The CDR3 spans 18 residues. Trimming pared 7 bases from V and 4 bases from J, leaving 25 bases between. Germline CDR1 reads SGHTA; CDR2 reads FQGNSA.